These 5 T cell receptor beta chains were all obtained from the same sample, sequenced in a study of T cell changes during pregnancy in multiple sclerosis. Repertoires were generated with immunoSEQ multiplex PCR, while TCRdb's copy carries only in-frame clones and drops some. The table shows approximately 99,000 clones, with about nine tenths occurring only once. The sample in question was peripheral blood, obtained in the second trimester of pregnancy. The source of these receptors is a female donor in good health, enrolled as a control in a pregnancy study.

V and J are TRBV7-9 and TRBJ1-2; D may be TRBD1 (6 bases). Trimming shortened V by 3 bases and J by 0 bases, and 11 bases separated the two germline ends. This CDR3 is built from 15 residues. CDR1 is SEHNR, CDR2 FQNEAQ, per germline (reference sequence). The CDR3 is CASSLDSRANYGYTF. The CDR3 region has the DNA TGTGCCAGCAGCTTGGACAGCCGAGCTAACTATGGCTACACCTTC.

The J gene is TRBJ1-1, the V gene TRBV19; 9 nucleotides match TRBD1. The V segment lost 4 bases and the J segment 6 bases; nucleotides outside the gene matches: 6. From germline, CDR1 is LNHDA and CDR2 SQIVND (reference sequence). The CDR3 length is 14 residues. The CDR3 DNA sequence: TGTGCCAGTAGTAAGTTAGACAGGGGGTCTGAAGCTTTCTTT. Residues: CASSKLDRGSEAFF.

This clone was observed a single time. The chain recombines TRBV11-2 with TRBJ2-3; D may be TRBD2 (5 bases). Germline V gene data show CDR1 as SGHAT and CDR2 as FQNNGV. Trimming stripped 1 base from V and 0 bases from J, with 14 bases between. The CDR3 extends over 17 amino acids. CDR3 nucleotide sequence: TGTGCCAGCAGCTTAGGGCCTGCGGGCTCAAGCACAGATACGCAGTATTTT. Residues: CASSLGPAGSSTDTQYF.

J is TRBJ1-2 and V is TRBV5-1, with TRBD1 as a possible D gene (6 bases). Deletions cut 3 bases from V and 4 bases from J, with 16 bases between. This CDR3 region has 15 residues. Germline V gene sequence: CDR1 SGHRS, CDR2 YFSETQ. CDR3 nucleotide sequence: TGCGCCAGCAGCTCTTCGGACAGTGCCCGCTATGGCTACACCTTC. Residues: CASSSSDSARYGYTF.

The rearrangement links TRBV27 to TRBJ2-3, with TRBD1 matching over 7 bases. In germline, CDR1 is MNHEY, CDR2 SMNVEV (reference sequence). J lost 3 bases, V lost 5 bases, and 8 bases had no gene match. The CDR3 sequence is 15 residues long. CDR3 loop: CASSQQGWGTDTQYF. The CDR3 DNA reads TGTGCCAGCAGTCAACAGGGGTGGGGTACAGATACGCAGTATTTT.